Sequencing of this T cell receptor (beta chain) was carried out in a study of cytomegalovirus exposure and HLA in healthy donors. Study-level results: Relative to the roughly 690-donor mean, N-insertions were reportedly fewer in an Asian-associated ancestry cluster in a later analysis. Among the sequence variants, a highly shared cluster was likely an artifact of sequencing. As a later analysis revealed, most CMV-associated TCR beta chains appeared HLA-restricted. Some V segments (TRBV6-2 and TRBV6-3 among them) were excluded as indistinguishable.

For this clone: Its target is unknown.

Primers for the PCR totalled 60 Vbeta and 13 Jbeta. Data came from immunoSEQ multiplex PCR; TCRdb stores just in-frame clones and leaves some out. The sample carries 100,000 to 150,000 clones, 70% to 85% recorded once. V lost 0 bases and J lost 5, with 17 bases in between. The CDR3 extends over 17 amino acids. Looked up from germline, CDR1 is SGHVS and CDR2 is FNYEAQ. The receptor was derived from a woman aged 45-60 years in good health and CMV-seronegative. Sample: PBMCs. The chain carries TRBV7-6 and TRBJ2-1; the D gene is possibly TRBD2 (6 bases). This CDR3 is CASSLALFGGPHNEQFF. Here the CDR3 DNA reads TGTGCCAGCAGCTTAGCGCTCTTCGGGGGTCCCCACAATGAGCAGTTCTTC.